This TCR beta chain came from a study of tissue T cells after allogeneic stem cell transplantation. As for this clone: The target antigen is unknown. Mouse germline and gene names are used. The CDR3 is cut off 1 residue early in the read; its end comes from the germline J gene.

Study-level results: In patients and mice, blood and spleen missed much of tissue repertoire. Anatomically similar tissues had similar TCR repertoires within each patient. Few T cell clones were shared across patients, but motif clusters showed tissue-specific shared signatures.

Germline CDR1 LGHDT, CDR2 YNNKQL (reference sequence). The V gene end was trimmed by 4 bases and the J gene end by 5 bases; junction bases not matched to a gene: 5. The CDR3 sequence is 14 residues long. CDR3 sequences, V/J genes, frequencies and template counts came from survey-depth TCRbeta sequencing. TCRdb's copy holds only in-frame clones and misses some; the assay was immunoSEQ multiplex PCR. The table records about 48,000 clones, roughly four fifths of them present only once. This chain links TRBV4 with TRBJ2-4, with 8 bases matching TRBD2. The sequenced sample was sorted cells pooled from one or two spleens. The receptor was isolated from a pool of C57BL/6 mice in good health. CDR3 DNA (partial): TGTGCCAGCAGCTGGGGGGGCGGAGGAAACACCTTGTAC. Its translation is CASSWGGGGNTLY. The entire CDR3 is CASSWGGGGNTLYF.